The source of this TCR beta chain is a study of blood T cell repertoires in COVID-19. At the level of the study: T cells, B-cell-depleted T cells, or PBMCs provided the cDNA or gDNA that served as material.

Assay: immunoSEQ multiplex PCR; the TCRdb copy retains only in-frame clones and omits some. The repertoire has 300,000 to 400,000 clones, about 89% of them found once; the top ten carry 7.8%. This clone was recorded once. The receptor comes from a woman between 50 and 59 years old who had recovered from COVID-19. What was sequenced was peripheral blood.

The CDR3 region has the DNA TGTGCCTGGGGGAGGACTATGAACACTGAAGCTTTCTTT. Its protein product is CAWGRTMNTEAFF. The V and J genes are TRBV30 and TRBJ1-1, with D hard to call. The CDR3 length is 13 residues. Germline V gives CDR1 GTSNPN, CDR2 SVGIG (reference sequence). V was clipped by 5 bases and J by 0 bases, with 10 bases between them. Full variable domain (rest looked up from reference TRBV30 and TRBJ1-1): SQTIHQWPATLVQPVGSPLSLECTVEGTSNPNLYWYRQAAGRGLQLLFYSVGIGQISSEVPQNLSASRPQDRQFILSSKKLLLSDSGFYLCAWGRTMNTEAFFGQGTRLTVV.